This is a list of T cell receptor beta chains from one sample in a study of blood T cell repertoires in COVID-19. Clones were sequenced by immunoSEQ multiplex PCR, and TCRdb holds only the in-frame ones, with some missing. The profile covers about 210,000 clones, with about 90% appearing a single time and around 1.2% taken by the ten largest. Sequenced material: peripheral blood. The source of these receptors is a man aged 30-40 years with acute or convalescent COVID-19. Each CDR3 is given with its conserved first and last residue. D genes are given only for firm matches. A clone size is listed for some rows: how often the clone was seen (once, few, many), or a class if it is expanded.

>TRBD1|TRBV28|TRBJ1-5|NA
CASSFPGTANQPQHF
TGTGCCAGCAGTTTCCCCGGGACAGCGAATCAGCCCCAGCATTTT
>TRBD1|TRBV28|TRBJ2-7|once
CASLGTGDEQYF
TGTGCCAGCTTGGGGACAGGGGACGAGCAGTACTTC
>TRBD2|TRBV7-9|TRBJ2-7|NA
CASSFSGRWASGSGEQYF
TGTGCCAGCAGCTTTAGCGGCCGGTGGGCTAGCGGGAGCGGAGAGCAGTACTTC
>TRBD1|TRBV6-2/TRBV6-3|TRBJ1-5|NA
CASSTGTGGSQPQHF
TGTGCCAGCAGCACCGGGACAGGGGGCTCTCAGCCCCAGCATTTT
>NA|TRBV2|TRBJ1-2|NA
CASIGGPNYGYTF
TGTGCCAGCATCGGAGGACCGAACTATGGCTACACCTTC
>NA|TRBV6-1|TRBJ1-2|NA
CASSERLAAGYTF
TGTGCCAGCAGTGAAAGGTTAGCAGCTGGCTACACCTTC
>TRBD1|TRBV11-2|TRBJ1-1|NA
CASSPTGDHTEAFF
TGTGCCAGCAGCCCGACAGGGGACCACACTGAAGCTTTCTTT
>NA|TRBV27|TRBJ2-7|NA
CASTSLGGGVTYEQYF
TGTGCCAGCACCTCTCTAGGCGGCGGGGTCACCTACGAGCAGTACTTC
>TRBD2|TRBV6-4|TRBJ2-1|NA
CASSVSGGETYNEQFF
TGTGCCAGCAGTGTTAGCGGGGGGGAGACCTACAATGAGCAGTTCTTC
>NA|TRBV27|TRBJ2-6|NA
CASSVYSSGANVLTF
TGTGCCAGCAGTGTATACAGCTCTGGGGCCAACGTCCTGACTTTC
>NA|TRBV28|TRBJ1-1|NA
CASSLGQGGWTFF
TGTGCCAGCAGTTTAGGGCAGGGTGGGTGGACTTTCTTT
>TRBD1|TRBV19|TRBJ2-7|NA
CASSPRDRADYEQYF
TGTGCCAGTAGTCCCCGGGACAGGGCCGACTACGAGCAGTACTTC
>NA|TRBV2|TRBJ2-7|NA
CASSREQHYEQYF
TGTGCCAGCAGTAGAGAACAGCATTACGAGCAGTACTTC
>NA|TRBV10-3|TRBJ2-7|NA
CATSAPDYEQYF
TGTGCCACTAGCGCCCCTGACTACGAGCAGTACTTC
>NA|TRBV5-1|TRBJ2-3|NA
CASSLYLEGTDTQYF
TGCGCCAGCAGCTTGTACCTAGAAGGCACAGATACGCAGTATTTT
>NA|TRBV23-1|TRBJ2-2|NA
CASSRWPQNTGELFF
TGCGCCAGCAGTAGATGGCCTCAGAACACCGGGGAGCTGTTTTTT